This T cell receptor (beta chain) comes out of a study of cytomegalovirus exposure and HLA in healthy donors. Notes on the study in general: Indistinguishable V segments, including TRBV6-2 and TRBV6-3, were excluded. Earlier analysis yielded a pattern in which most TCR beta V segments were productive about 90% or about 30% of the time. Common viral pathogens (according to a later analysis) appeared linked to several of the most significant clusters. When a later analysis compared HLA-associated TCR beta chains with equally common others, the HLA-associated chains turned out to be more clonally expanded and to have lower generation probabilities.

Trimming cost V 7 bases and J 6 bases, with 8 bases left between them. The CDR3 loop spans 11 amino acids. The germline gives CDR1 SGHVS, CDR2 FQNEAQ. As regards this clone: Its antigen is unidentified.

Use of 60 Vbeta and 13 Jbeta primers characterized the PCR. This table comes from immunoSEQ multiplex PCR, and its TCRdb copy is limited to in-frame clones, with some not included. The table includes some 200,000 clones, approximately 12% detected once. Material: PBMCs. This clonotype was sampled from a man in his fifties or sixties in good health and CMV-seropositive. V gene TRBV7-8 combines with J gene TRBJ2-3; D gene unclear. The CDR3 nucleotides are TGTGCCAGCACCACAACGGATACGCAGTATTTT. Its protein product is CASTTTDTQYF.